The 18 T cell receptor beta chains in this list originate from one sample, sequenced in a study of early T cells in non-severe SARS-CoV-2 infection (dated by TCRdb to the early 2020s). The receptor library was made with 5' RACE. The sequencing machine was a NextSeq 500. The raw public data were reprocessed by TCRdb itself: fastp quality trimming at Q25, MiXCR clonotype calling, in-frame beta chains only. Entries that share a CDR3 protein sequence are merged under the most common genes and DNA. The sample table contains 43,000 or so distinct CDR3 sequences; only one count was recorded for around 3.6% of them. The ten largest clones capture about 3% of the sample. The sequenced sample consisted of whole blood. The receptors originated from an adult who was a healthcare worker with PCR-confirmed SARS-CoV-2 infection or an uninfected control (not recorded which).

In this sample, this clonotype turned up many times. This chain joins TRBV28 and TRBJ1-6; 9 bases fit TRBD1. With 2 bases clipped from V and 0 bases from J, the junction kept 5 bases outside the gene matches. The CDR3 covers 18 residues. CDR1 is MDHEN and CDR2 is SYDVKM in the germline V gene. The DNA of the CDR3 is TGTGCCAGCAGTTTAGCCACAGGGGGCTCCTCCTATAATTCACCCCTCCACTTT. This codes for CASSLATGGSSYNSPLHF.

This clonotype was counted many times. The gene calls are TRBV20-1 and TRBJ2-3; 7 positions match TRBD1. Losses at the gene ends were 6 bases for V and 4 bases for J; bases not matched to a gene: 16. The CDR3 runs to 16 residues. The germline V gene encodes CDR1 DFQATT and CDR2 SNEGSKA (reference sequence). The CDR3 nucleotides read TGCAGTGCACGGAAGAGGCACAGGGGTTGGCCAGATACGCAGTATTTT. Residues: CSARKRHRGWPDTQYF.

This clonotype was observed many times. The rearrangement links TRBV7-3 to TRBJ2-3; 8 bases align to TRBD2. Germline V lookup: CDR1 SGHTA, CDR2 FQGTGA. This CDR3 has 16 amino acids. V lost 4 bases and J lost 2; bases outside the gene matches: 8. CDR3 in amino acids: CASSSTGRGITDTQYF. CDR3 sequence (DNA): TGTGCCAGCAGCTCAACCGGGAGGGGGATCACAGATACGCAGTATTTT.

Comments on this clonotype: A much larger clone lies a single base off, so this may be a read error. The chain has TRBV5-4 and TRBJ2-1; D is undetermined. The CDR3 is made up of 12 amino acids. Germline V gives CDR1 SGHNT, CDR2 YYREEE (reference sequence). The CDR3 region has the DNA TGTGTCAGCAGCTTGGCACAATATGAGCAGTTCTTC. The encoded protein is CVSSLAQYEQFF.

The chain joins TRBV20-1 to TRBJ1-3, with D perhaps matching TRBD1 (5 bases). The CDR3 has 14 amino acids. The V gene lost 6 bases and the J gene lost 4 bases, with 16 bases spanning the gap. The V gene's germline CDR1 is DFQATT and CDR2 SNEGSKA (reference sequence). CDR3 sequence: CSARDPSSGNTIYF. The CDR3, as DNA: TGCAGTGCCAGGGACCCCTCTAGCGGAAACACCATATATTTT.

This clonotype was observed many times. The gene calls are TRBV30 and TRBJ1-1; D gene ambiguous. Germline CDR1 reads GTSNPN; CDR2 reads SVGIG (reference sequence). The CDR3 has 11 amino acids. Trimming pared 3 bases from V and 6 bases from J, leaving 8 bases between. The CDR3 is CAWRGGSEAFF. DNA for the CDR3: TGTGCCTGGAGGGGAGGGTCTGAAGCTTTCTTT.

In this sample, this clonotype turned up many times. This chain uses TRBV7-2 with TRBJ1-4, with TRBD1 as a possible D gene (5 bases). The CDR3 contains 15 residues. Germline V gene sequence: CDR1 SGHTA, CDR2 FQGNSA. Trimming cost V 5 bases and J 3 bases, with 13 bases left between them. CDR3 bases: TGTGCCAGCAGCCTGCAATGGGGCCCTAATGAAAAACTGTTTTTT. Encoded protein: CASSLQWGPNEKLFF. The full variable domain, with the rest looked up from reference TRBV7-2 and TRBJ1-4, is GAGVSQSPSNKVTEKGKDVELRCDPISGHTALYWYRQSLGQGLEFLIYFQGNSAPDKSGLPSDRFSAERTGGSVSTLTIQRTQQEDSAVYLCASSLQWGPNEKLFFGSGTQLSVL.

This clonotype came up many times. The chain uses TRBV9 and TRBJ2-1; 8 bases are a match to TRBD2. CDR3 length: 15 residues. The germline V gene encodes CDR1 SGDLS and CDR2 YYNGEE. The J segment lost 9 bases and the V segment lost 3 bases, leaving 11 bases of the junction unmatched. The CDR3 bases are TGTGCCAGCAGCGCCTCTACGAGCGGGGGACGTGAGCAGTTCTTC. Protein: CASSASTSGGREQFF.

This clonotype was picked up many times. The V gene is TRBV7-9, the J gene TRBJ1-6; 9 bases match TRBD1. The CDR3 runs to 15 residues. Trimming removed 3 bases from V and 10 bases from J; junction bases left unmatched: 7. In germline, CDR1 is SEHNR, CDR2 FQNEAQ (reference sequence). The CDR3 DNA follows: TGTGCCAGCAGCTTGGAGACAGGGGGGAACTCACCCCTCCACTTT. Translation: CASSLETGGNSPLHF.

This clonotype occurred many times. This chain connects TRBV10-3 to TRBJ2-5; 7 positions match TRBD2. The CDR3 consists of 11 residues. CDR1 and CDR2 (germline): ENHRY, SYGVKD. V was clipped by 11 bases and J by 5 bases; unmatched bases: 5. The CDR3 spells CAAGRVETQYF. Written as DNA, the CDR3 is TGTGCCGCGGGGAGGGTGGAGACCCAGTACTTC.

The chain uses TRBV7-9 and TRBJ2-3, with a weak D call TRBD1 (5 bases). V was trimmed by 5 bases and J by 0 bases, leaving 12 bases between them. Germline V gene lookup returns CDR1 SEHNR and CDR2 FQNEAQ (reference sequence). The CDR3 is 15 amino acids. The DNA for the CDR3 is TGTGCCAGCAGCCCGCAGGGCTATAGCACAGATACGCAGTATTTT. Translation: CASSPQGYSTDTQYF.

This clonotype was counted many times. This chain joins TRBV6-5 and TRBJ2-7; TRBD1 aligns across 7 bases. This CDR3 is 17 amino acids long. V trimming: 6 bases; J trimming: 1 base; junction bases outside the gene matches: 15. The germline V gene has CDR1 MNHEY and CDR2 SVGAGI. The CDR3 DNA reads TGTGCCAGCAGACGACAGGGATTAAATTCTGGGTCCTACGAGCAGTACTTC. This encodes CASRRQGLNSGSYEQYF.

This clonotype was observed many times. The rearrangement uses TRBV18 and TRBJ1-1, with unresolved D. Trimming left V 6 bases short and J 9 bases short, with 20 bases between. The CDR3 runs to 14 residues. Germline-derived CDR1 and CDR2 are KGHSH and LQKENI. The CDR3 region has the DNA TGTGCCAGCTCTGTTGAGAGGACTGAGCGAAAAGCTTTCTTT. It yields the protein CASSVERTERKAFF.

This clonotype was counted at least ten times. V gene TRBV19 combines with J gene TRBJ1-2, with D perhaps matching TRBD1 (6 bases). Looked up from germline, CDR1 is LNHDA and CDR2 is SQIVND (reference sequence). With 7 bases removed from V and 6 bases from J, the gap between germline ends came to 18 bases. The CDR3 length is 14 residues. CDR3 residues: CASTRTATVDGYTF. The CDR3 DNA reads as TGTGCCAGTACCCGGACAGCTACCGTTGATGGCTACACCTTC. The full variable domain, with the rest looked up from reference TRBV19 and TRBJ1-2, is DGGITQSPKYLFRKEGQNVTLSCEQNLNHDAMYWYRQDPGQGLRLIYYSQIVNDFQKGDIAEGYSVSREKKESFPLTVTSAQKNPTAFYLCASTRTATVDGYTFGSGTRLTVV.

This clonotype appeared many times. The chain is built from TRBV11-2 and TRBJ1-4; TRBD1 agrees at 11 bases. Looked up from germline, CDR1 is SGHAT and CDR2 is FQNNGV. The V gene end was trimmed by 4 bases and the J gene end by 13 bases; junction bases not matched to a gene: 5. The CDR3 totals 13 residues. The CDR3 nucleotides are TGTGCCAGCAGCTGGGGACAGGGGGAAGGACTGTTTTTT. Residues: CASSWGQGEGLFF.

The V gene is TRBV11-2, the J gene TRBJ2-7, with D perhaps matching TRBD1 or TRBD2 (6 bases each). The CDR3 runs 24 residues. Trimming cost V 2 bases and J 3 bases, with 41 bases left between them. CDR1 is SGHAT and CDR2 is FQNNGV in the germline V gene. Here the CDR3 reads CASSLRVERGASRLLPTSIYEQYF. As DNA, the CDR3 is TGTGCCAGCAGCTTAAGAGTTGAGAGGGGGGCCTCCCGCCTACTACCCACCTCAATCTACGAGCAGTACTTC. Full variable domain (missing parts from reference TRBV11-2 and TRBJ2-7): EAGVAQSPRYKIIEKRQSVAFWCNPISGHATLYWYQQILGQGPKLLIQFQNNGVVDDSQLPKDRFSAERLKGVDSTLKIQPAKLEDSAVYLCASSLRVERGASRLLPTSIYEQYFGPGTRLTVT.

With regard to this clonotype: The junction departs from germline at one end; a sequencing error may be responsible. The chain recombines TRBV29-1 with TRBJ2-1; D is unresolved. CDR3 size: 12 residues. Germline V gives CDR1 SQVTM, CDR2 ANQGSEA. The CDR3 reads CSVADFIGTQVF. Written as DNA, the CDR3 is TGCAGCGTTGCAGATTTCATCGGCACCCAGGTCTTC.

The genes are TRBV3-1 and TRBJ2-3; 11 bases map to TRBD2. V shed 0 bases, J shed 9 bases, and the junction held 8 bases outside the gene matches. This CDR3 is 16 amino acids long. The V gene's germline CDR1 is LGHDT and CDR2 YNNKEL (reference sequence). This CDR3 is CASSQEIAGGRRTQYF. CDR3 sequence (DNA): TGTGCCAGCAGCCAAGAAATAGCGGGGGGGCGTAGGACGCAGTATTTT.